This TCR beta chain was observed in a study of blood T cell repertoires in COVID-19. Whole-study context: From the United States, Italy and Spain came samples of acute and convalescent COVID-19. Sources were T cells, B-cell-depleted T cells, or PBMCs; the material itself was cDNA or gDNA.

This CDR3 contains 14 residues. Germline V gives CDR1 SGHRS, CDR2 YFSETQ. Unmatched junction bases numbered 7, after V lost 9 bases and J lost 4 bases. As handled by the study authors: Scientists estimated how many nucleated cells there were by amplifying reference gene primers. The protocol was immunoSEQ multiplex PCR, while the TCRdb copy is restricted to in-frame clones and leaves out a portion. V and J calls and clone size are those listed in that table; D and trimming were worked out from the DNA. The table lists about 100,000 clones, 90% to 95% of them singletons. Sequencing used peripheral blood. V is TRBV5-1 and J is TRBJ2-5; 12 nucleotides agree with TRBD2. The clonotype comes from a man aged 45 to 65 with active COVID-19. The CDR3 sequence: CATSSGGAGETQYF. The CDR3 DNA reads as TGCGCCACATCTAGCGGGGGGGCTGGAGAGACCCAGTACTTC.